Described below is a single TCR beta chain sequence and its context. The antigen it binds to is not known. No much larger clonotype is one base removed from it; base qualities were not supplied. TCRbeta CDR3 regions were amplified from genomic DNA using the immunoSEQ Assay, a bias-controlled multiplex PCR. The authors' analysis ran thus. The number of nucleated cells in each sample was estimated by amplification of reference gene primers within the assay. To quantify the absolute abundance of each unique TCRbeta CDR3 rearrangement, sequence reads were collapsed and filtered. Productive Simpson clonality was computed per sample as the square root of Simpson's diversity index over productive rearrangements. TCRdb mirrors the immuneACCESS table, restricted to in-frame sequences. Some clones are absent from its copies; in checked studies, under half trace to an unresolved V gene, and the reason for the others is unknown. V, J and clone size are those of that table, while D and trimming were read from the DNA. The sample records roughly 150,000 clones, 80% to 90% of which are singletons. The top ten constitute around 6.7% of the sample.

Each collaborating institution followed its own protocols to collect whole blood in K2EDTA tubes. For TCRbeta analysis, collaborator samples were shipped as frozen whole blood, as isolated PBMCs, or as DNA extracted from either sample type. This entry belongs to a study of blood T cell repertoires in COVID-19 (dated by TCRdb to 2018 to 2020). Regarding the complete study: The collaborator samples originated in the United States, Italy and Spain and spanned the acute and convalescent phases of COVID-19. The material from the prospective study consisted of cDNA or gDNA derived from T cells, B-cell-depleted T cells, or PBMCs. Deeply sampled blood TCRbeta repertoires from subjects exposed to, actively infected with, or recovered from COVID-19 were included in the dataset. The repertoires were released in a freely available public database meant as a resource for research on the immune response to SARS-CoV-2. Samples were obtained from the ongoing ImmuneRACE study (first 160 participants) and from about 1,300 subjects provided by 6 global collaborators. The sample metadata nearly always contained a de-identified subject ID, COVID-19 status, age in years and sex. HLA class I and class II types, where available, came from metadata supplied by the sample provider rather than from assay-based typing.

Findings and caveats that apply to the study as a whole: How much clinical and demographic metadata was included differed by source and by participant, and the metadata was provided uncurated.

V trim: 0 bases; J trim: 1 base; unmatched bases: 5. The germline V gene yields SGDLS for CDR1 and YYNGEE for CDR2. From cysteine to phenylalanine, the CDR3 is 17 amino acids long. The only DNA kept is the CDR3, 51 bases in frame from the first base. The receptor chain draws on TRBV9 and TRBJ2-1; 9 bases in the junction line up with TRBD2. What was sequenced was peripheral blood. The origin of this receptor is a woman aged 45-65 years in a cohort sampled during active or convalescent COVID-19. The CDR3 has the sequence CASSVGGGAVSYNEQFF. The nucleotide sequence reads as follows: TGTGCCAGCAGCGTAGGCGGGGGGGCAGTGTCCTACAATGAGCAGTTCTTC.